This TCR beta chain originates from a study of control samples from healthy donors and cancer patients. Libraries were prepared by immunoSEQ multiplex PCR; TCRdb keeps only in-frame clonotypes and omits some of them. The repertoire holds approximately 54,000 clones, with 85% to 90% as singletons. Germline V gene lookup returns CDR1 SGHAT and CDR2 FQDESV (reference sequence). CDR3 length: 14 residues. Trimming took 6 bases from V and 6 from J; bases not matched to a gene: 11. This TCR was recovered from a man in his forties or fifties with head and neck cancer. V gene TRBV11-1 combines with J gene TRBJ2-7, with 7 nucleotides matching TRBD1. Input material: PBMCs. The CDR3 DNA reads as TGTGCCAGCAGTTCGACAGGGAGAATTGGCGAGCAGTACTTC. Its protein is CASSSTGRIGEQYF. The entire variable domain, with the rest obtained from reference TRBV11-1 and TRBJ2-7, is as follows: EAEVAQSPRYKITEKSQAVAFWCDPISGHATLYWYRQILGQGPELLVQFQDESVVDDSQLPKDRFSAERLKGVDSTLKIQPAELGDSAMYLCASSSTGRIGEQYFGPGTRLTVT.